These 12 T cell receptor beta chains came from one sample sequenced in a study of blood T cell repertoires in COVID-19. Clones were sequenced by immunoSEQ multiplex PCR, and TCRdb holds only the in-frame ones, with some missing. The sample yields approximately 72,000 clones, roughly 86% seen once. The source material was peripheral blood. The receptors come from a woman aged 55-75 years with acute or convalescent COVID-19.

The V gene is TRBV7-2, the J gene TRBJ2-2; the match to TRBD2 covers 12 bases. This CDR3 has 18 amino acids. V lost 6 bases, J lost 3 bases, and 11 bases stayed unmatched. Germline V gives CDR1 SGHTA, CDR2 FQGNSA. The DNA for the CDR3 is TGTGCCAGCAGGCAAACTAGCGGGGGGCCGTGGGACACCGGGGAGCTGTTTTTT. Translation gives CASRQTSGGPWDTGELFF. Full variable domain (outside the CDR3, taken from reference TRBV7-2 and TRBJ2-2): GAGVSQSPSNKVTEKGKDVELRCDPISGHTALYWYRQSLGQGLEFLIYFQGNSAPDKSGLPSDRFSAERTGGSVSTLTIQRTQQEDSAVYLCASRQTSGGPWDTGELFFGEGSRLTVL.

This chain connects TRBV5-1 to TRBJ1-3; a possible D gene is TRBD1 (5 bases). The V gene lost 0 bases and the J gene lost 2 bases, with 6 bases spanning the gap. CDR1 SGHRS and CDR2 YFSETQ come from the germline V gene. The CDR3 has 14 residues. CDR3 residues: CASSLGQPGNTIYF. The CDR3 DNA is TGCGCCAGCAGCTTGGGACAGCCTGGAAACACCATATATTTT. Combining the CDR3 with reference TRBV5-1 and TRBJ1-3 gives the whole variable domain KAGVTQTPRYLIKTRGQQVTLSCSPISGHRSVSWYQQTPGQGLQFLFEYFSETQRNKGNFPGRFSGRQFSNSRSEMNVSTLELGDSALYLCASSLGQPGNTIYFGEGSWLTVV.

V is TRBV19 and J is TRBJ1-5, with a weak D call TRBD1 (5 bases). The CDR3 totals 16 residues. Trimming removed 9 bases from V and 3 bases from J, with 21 bases in between. Germline CDR1 reads LNHDA; CDR2 reads SQIVND (reference sequence). CDR3 sequence reads: CASSTWGERSNQPQHF. The DNA for the CDR3 is TGTGCCAGCTCCACATGGGGGGAAAGATCCAATCAGCCCCAGCATTTT.

V usage is TRBV15 and J usage is TRBJ2-7; D ambiguous. Germline CDR1 reads LNHNV; CDR2 reads YYDKDF (reference sequence). There are 15 residues in the CDR3. Trimming left V 0 bases short and J 0 bases short, with 9 bases between. The CDR3 spells CATSRDRQASYEQYF. The CDR3 nucleotides read TGTGCCACCAGCAGAGATAGGCAGGCCTCCTACGAGCAGTACTTC.

The rearrangement joins TRBV19 to TRBJ2-3; TRBD2 aligns across 13 bases. The CDR3 is 17 residues long. Germline V gene data show CDR1 as LNHDA and CDR2 as SQIVND (reference sequence). Unmatched junction bases numbered 9, after V lost 4 bases and J lost 5 bases. CDR3 DNA: TGTGCCAGTAGTACCCCGGGACTAGCGGGGAGAGGAGATACGCAGTATTTT. Its protein is CASSTPGLAGRGDTQYF.

This sequence joins TRBV7-9 and TRBJ2-5; 8 bases fit TRBD1. The CDR3 sequence is 15 residues long. Losses at the gene ends were 5 bases for V and 2 bases for J; bases not matched to a gene: 7. Germline assignment: CDR1 SEHNR and CDR2 FQNEAQ (reference sequence). CDR3 region: CASSRTGTVQETQYF. In nucleotides, the CDR3 is TGTGCCAGCAGCCGGACAGGGACCGTTCAAGAGACCCAGTACTTC.

The chain's CDR3 is CASSPEGANYGYTF. The DNA for the CDR3 is TGTGCCAGCTCACCAGAAGGAGCTAACTATGGCTACACCTTC. The V and J genes are TRBV18 and TRBJ1-2; D is undetermined. The CDR3 is made up of 14 amino acids. In germline, CDR1 is KGHSH, CDR2 LQKENI. The V and J ends lost 2 bases and 0 bases respectively, with 7 bases between them.

The J gene is TRBJ1-1, the V gene TRBV5-1, with 7 bases matching TRBD1. CDR1 and CDR2 from the germline V gene are SGHRS and YFSETQ. V shed 6 bases and J 3 bases; nucleotides not matched to a gene: 8. This CDR3 spans 14 amino acids. The CDR3: CASTLGQVDTEAFF. In DNA form, the CDR3 reads TGCGCCAGCACCCTTGGACAGGTTGACACTGAAGCTTTCTTT.

The J gene is TRBJ1-5, the V gene TRBV19, with D tentatively TRBD1 (6 bases). Germline CDR1 is LNHDA and CDR2 is SQIVND (reference sequence). V lost 2 bases to trimming and J lost 5 bases, with 7 bases between them. This CDR3 has 13 residues. CDR3 loop: CASSITGYQPQHF. CDR3 sequence (DNA): TGTGCCAGTAGTATAACAGGGTATCAGCCCCAGCATTTT.

The chain is built from TRBV10-3 and TRBJ2-6; D possibly corresponds to TRBD2 (5 bases). CDR1 and CDR2 from the germline V gene are ENHRY and SYGVKD. Deletions cut 10 bases from V and 0 bases from J, with 10 bases between. The CDR3 runs to 14 residues. The CDR3 DNA follows: TGTGCCACCGCACGGGGCTCTGGGGCCAACGTCCTGACTTTC. Protein: CATARGSGANVLTF.

This rearrangement joins TRBV19 to TRBJ2-5, with D hard to call. This CDR3 has 14 amino acids. In germline, CDR1 is LNHDA, CDR2 SQIVND (reference sequence). Trimming removed 6 bases at V and 5 bases at J, with 16 bases between. CDR3 bases: TGTGCCAGTAGACCTCGACAAGGATTGGAGACCCAGTACTTC. Translated: CASRPRQGLETQYF.

The chain has TRBV15 and TRBJ2-1; 8 bases are shared with TRBD2. Unmatched junction bases numbered 4, after V lost 0 bases and J lost 6 bases. This CDR3 contains 15 residues. Germline V CDR1 and CDR2: LNHNV, YYDKDF (reference sequence). Here the CDR3 DNA reads TGTGCCACCAGCAGAGAGGCGGGGGGACCCAATGAGCAGTTCTTC. It encodes CATSREAGGPNEQFF.